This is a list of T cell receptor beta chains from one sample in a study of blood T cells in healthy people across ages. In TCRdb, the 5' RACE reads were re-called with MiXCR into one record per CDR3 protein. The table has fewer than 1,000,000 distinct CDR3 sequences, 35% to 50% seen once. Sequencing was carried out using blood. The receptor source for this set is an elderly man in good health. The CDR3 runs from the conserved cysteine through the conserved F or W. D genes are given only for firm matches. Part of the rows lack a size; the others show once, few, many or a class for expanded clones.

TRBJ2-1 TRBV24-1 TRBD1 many TGTGCCACCAGTGACCGCCAAGGAGGGACAGGGTACAATGAGCAGTTCTTC CATSDRQGGTGYNEQFF
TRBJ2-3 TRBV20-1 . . TGCAGTGCCAGTACAGGGACTTCGGGACGCACAGATATGCAGTATTTT CSASTGTSGRTDMQYF
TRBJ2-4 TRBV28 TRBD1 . TGTGCCAGCAGCCCGGCAGGGGGCATAGCCAAAAACATTCAGTACTTC CASSPAGGIAKNIQYF
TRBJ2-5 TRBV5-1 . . TGCGCCAGCAGCTGGGCCGGGACGATAGAGACCCAGTACTTC CASSWAGTIETQYF
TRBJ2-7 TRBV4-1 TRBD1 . TGCGCCAGCACCCGAAGCTACGCCGGGACAGCAACATACGAGCAGTACTTC CASTRSYAGTATYEQYF
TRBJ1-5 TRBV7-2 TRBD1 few TGTGCCAGCAGCTCCACCCCCGACAGGGGCAGCAATCAGCCCCAGCATTTT CASSSTPDRGSNQPQHF
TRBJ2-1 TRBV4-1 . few TGCGCCAGCAGCCAAGATCCACGGACTCGGCAGTTCTTC CASSQDPRTRQFF
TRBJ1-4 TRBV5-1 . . TGCGCCAGCAGCTTGGTCCAGGGAAACCCTAATGAAAAACTGTTTTTT CASSLVQGNPNEKLFF
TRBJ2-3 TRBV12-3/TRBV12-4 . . TGTGCCAGCAGTTTTATGGATACGCAGTATTTT CASSFMDTQYF
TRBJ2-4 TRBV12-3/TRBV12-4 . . TGTGCCAGCACGACCGTCAGCGCGGGGACATACAAAAACATTCAGTACTTC CASTTVSAGTYKNIQYF
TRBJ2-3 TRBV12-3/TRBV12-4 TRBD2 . TGTGCCAGCAGCCGAGGACTAGCGGGAGGAGGGTCTGGCACAGATACGCAGTATTTT CASSRGLAGGGSGTDTQYF
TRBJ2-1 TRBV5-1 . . TGCGCCAGCAGCTCCACAGCGTCCTCCTACAATGAGCAGTTCTTC CASSSTASSYNEQFF
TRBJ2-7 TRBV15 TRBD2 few TGTGCCACCAGCAGCAACGTAGCGGGAGGGAATGAGCAGTACTTC CATSSNVAGGNEQYF
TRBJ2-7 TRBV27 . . TGTGCCAGCAGTTCCACTCTCTACTCCCCCTACGAGCAGTACTTC CASSSTLYSPYEQYF
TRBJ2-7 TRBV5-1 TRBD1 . TGCGCCAGCAGCTTGATGGGACAGGTTCTAAACGAGCAGTACTTC CASSLMGQVLNEQYF
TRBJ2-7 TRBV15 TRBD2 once TGTGCCACCAGCAGTAACAAGGGACTAGCGATGGCCTACGAGCAGTACTTC CATSSNKGLAMAYEQYF
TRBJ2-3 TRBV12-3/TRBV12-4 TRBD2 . TGTGCCAGCAGTGTCCTCCGTACCGGGACTAGCGGGGGGGATACGCAGTATTTT CASSVLRTGTSGGDTQYF
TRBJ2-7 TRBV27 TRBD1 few TGTGCCACCGGGACAGGCGGGGTGGACTCCTACGAGCAGTACTTC CATGTGGVDSYEQYF
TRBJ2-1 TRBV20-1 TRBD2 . TGCAGTGCTAGAGAGCGGGCTAGCGGCTACAATGAGCAGTTCTTC CSARERASGYNEQFF
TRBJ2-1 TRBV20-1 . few TGCAGTGCTCCCAGCCCGCCGAGCACCTACAATGAGCAGTTCTTC CSAPSPPSTYNEQFF
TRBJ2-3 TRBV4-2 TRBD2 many TGTGCCAGCAGCCAAGTAGAGAGACTAGCGGGAGATACGCAGTATTTT CASSQVERLAGDTQYF
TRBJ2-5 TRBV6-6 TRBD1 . TGTGCCAGCAGTTACGCGGACAGGGCCAAGACCCAGTACTTC CASSYADRAKTQYF
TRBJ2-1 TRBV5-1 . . TGCGCCAGCAGCTTGCCAGAACAGAGGGCGGGAGAGCAGTTCTTC CASSLPEQRAGEQFF
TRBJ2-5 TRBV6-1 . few TGTGCCAGCAGTGGAGCGAGCACGGTGGAGACCCAGTACTTC CASSGASTVETQYF
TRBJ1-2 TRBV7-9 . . TGTGCCAGCAGCTCATCCTTAAACCCCTATGGCTACACCTTC CASSSSLNPYGYTF
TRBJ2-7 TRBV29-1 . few TGCAGCGCTATGACGGACTCCTACGAGCAGTACTTC CSAMTDSYEQYF
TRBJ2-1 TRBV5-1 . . TGCGCCAGCAGCCCGGAAGGGACATTTGGTGAGCAGTTCTTC CASSPEGTFGEQFF
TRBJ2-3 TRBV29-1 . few TGCAGCGTTGATCACGGAGATACGCAGTATTTT CSVDHGDTQYF
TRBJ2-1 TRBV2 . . TGTGCCAGCAGTGATTTTGGGGGGCCAGGGAATGAGCAGTTCTTC CASSDFGGPGNEQFF
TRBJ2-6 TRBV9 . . TGTGCCAGCAGCGTTTTCCCAGGTTCTGGGGCCAACGTCCTGACTTTC CASSVFPGSGANVLTF
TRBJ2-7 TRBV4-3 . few TGCGCCAGCAGCCAAGAGGGACAAGGGGTCTACGAGCAGTACTTC CASSQEGQGVYEQYF
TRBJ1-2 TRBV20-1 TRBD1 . TGCAGTGCGTCTCGGAGGCAGGGGGCTGGTGGCTACACCTTC CSASRRQGAGGYTF
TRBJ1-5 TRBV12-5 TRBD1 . TGTGCTAGTGGTTTGGTCAACCCGGGACAGGGGATGGTGGATCAGCCCCAGCATTTT CASGLVNPGQGMVDQPQHF
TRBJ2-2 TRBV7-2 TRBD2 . TGTGCCAGCAGCTTAATAGCGGGGGGACCCACCGGGGAGCTGTTTTTT CASSLIAGGPTGELFF
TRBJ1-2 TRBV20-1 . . TGCAGTGCTAGAGGGCCGCGGGAGGACTATGGCTACACCTTC CSARGPREDYGYTF
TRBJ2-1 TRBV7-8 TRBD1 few TGTGCCAGCAGCGAAACAGGGGCCAAGGGGAACAATGAGCAGTTCTTC CASSETGAKGNNEQFF
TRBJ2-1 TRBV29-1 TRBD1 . TGCAGCGTTGTTGCGGACAGGAGATACTACAATGAGCAGTTCTTC CSVVADRRYYNEQFF
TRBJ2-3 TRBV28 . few TGTGCCAGCCGCCGGACCAGACGCACAGATACGCAGTATTTT CASRRTRRTDTQYF
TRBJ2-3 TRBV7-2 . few TGTGCCAGCAGCTACCGGGACTCTTACACAGATACGCAGTATTTT CASSYRDSYTDTQYF
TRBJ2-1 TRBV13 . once TGTGCCAGCAGCCGGGAAAGGTACAATGAGCAGTTCTTC CASSRERYNEQFF
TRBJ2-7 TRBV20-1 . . TGCAGTGCCAGAACAAACTACTTTACAGGGCAAACCTACGAGCAGTACTTC CSARTNYFTGQTYEQYF
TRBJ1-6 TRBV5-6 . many TGTGCCAGCAGCTTGACGTCCGGGAATTCACCCCTCCACTTT CASSLTSGNSPLHF
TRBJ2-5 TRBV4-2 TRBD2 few TGTGCCAGCAGCCAAGGCGGGAGTGGGGGGCAAGAGACCCAGTACTTC CASSQGGSGGQETQYF
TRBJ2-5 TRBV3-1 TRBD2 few TGTGCCAGCAGCCAAGATCGAGCGGGGGGGACCCAGTACTTC CASSQDRAGGTQYF
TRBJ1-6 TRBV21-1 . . TGTGCCAGCAGCGACCGGGACAGGGCAAATTCACCCCTCCACTTT CASSDRDRANSPLHF
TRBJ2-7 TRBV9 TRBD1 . TGTGCCAGCAGCGTAGCATATGGACAGGGGAACGACGAGCAGTACTTC CASSVAYGQGNDEQYF
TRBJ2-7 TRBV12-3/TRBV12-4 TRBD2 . TGTACCAGCGGCAACCCCGGGACTAGCGGCTACGAGCAGTACTTC CTSGNPGTSGYEQYF
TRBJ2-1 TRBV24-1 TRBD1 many TGTGCCACCAGTGATGGGACAGACTACAATGAGCAGTTCTTC CATSDGTDYNEQFF
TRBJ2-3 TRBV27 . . TGTGCCAGCAGTCAAGAGACAGACCCTAGCACAGATACGCAGTATTTT CASSQETDPSTDTQYF
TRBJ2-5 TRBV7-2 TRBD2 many TGTGCCAGCAACCAAGGCGGGGGGGAGACCCAGTACTTC CASNQGGGETQYF
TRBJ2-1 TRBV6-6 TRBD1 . TGTGCCAGCAGCCCCGCGACAGGGGACTACAATGAGCAGTTCTTC CASSPATGDYNEQFF